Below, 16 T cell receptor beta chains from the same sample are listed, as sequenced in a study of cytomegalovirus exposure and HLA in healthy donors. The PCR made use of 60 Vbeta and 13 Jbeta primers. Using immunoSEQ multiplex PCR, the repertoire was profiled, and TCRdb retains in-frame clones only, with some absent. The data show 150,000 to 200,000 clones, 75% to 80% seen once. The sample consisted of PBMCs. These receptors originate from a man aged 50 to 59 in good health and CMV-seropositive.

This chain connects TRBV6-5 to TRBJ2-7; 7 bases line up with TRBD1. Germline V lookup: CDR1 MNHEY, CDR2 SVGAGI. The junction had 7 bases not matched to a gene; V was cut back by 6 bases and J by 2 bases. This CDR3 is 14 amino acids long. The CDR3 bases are TGTGCCAGCAGGGAAACAGGGGCCGCCTACGAGCAGTACTTC. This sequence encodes CASRETGAAYEQYF.

The CDR3 bases are TGTGCCAGTCGTGGCTCGGGGAACACTGAAGCTTTCTTT. This gives the protein CASRGSGNTEAFF. The chain uses TRBV27 and TRBJ1-1; D gene uncertain. This CDR3 spans 13 amino acids. V lost 9 bases, J lost 1 base, and 12 bases lay in between. Germline loops: CDR1 MNHEY, CDR2 SMNVEV (reference sequence).

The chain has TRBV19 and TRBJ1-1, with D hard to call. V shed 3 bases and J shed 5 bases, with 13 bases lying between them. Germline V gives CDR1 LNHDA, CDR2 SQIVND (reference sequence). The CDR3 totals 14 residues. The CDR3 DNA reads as TGTGCCAGTAGTATCAGGCCCCGGGGTACTGAAGCTTTCTTT. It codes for CASSIRPRGTEAFF.

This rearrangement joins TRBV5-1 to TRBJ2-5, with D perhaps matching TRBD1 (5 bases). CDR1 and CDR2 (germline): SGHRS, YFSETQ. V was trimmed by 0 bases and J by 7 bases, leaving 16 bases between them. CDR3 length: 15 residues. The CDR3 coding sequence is TGCGCCAGCAGCTTGGAGGGTGATGGGGCCGGGACCCAGTACTTC. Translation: CASSLEGDGAGTQYF.

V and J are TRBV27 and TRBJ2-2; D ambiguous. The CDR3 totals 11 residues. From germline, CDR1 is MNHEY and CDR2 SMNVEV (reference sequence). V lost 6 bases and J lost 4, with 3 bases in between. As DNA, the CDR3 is TGTGCCAGCAGCCTCACCGGGGAGCTGTTTTTT. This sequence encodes CASSLTGELFF.

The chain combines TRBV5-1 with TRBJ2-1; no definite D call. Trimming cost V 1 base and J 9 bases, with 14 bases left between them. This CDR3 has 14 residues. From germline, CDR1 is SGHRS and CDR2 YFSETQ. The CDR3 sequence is CASSLRGEGVEQFF. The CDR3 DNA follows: TGCGCCAGCAGCTTGCGCGGAGAAGGTGTTGAGCAGTTCTTC.

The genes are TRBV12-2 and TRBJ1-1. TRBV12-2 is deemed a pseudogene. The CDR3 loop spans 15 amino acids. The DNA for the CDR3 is TGTGCAAGTCGCCTGCCTCGGGGGTCCGACACTGAAGCTTTCTTT. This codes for CASRLPRGSDTEAFF.

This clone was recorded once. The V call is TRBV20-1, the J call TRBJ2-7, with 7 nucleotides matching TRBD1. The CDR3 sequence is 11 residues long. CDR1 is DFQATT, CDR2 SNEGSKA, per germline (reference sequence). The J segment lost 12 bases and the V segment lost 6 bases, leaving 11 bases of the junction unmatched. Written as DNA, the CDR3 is TGCAGTGCGGAAGACAGGGATCTATGGTACGTC. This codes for CSAEDRDLWYV.

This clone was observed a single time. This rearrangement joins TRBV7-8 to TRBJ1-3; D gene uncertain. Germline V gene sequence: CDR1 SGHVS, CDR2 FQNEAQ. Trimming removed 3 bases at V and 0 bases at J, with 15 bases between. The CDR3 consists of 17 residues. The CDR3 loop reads CASSLRFNQDSGNTIYF. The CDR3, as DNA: TGTGCCAGCAGCTTGCGTTTTAATCAGGACTCTGGAAACACCATATATTTT.

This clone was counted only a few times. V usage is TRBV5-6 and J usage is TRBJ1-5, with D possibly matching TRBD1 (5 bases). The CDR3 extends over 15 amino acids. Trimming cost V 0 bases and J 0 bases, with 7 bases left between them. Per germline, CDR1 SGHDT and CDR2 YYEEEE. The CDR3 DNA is TGTGCCAGCAGCTTGGAGGGGTATAGCAATCAGCCCCAGCATTTT. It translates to CASSLEGYSNQPQHF.

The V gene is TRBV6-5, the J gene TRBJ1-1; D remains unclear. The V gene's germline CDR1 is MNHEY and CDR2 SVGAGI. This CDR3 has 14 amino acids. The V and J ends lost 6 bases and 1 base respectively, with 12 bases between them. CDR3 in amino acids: CASRAGLPNTEAFF. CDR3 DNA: TGTGCCAGCAGGGCTGGACTACCGAACACTGAAGCTTTCTTT.

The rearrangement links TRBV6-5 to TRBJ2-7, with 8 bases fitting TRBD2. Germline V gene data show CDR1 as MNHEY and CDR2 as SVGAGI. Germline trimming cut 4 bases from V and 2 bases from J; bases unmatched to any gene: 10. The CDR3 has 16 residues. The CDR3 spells CASSSPGGGSTYEQYV. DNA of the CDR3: TGTGCCAGCAGTTCCCCCGGCGGGGGGTCGACCTACGAGCAGTACGTC.

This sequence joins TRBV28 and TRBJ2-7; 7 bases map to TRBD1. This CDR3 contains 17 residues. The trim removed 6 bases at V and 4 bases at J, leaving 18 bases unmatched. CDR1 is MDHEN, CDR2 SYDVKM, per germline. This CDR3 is CASSPTRGPNIPYEQYV. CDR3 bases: TGTGCCAGCAGCCCGACAAGGGGGCCGAATATACCTTACGAGCAGTACGTC.

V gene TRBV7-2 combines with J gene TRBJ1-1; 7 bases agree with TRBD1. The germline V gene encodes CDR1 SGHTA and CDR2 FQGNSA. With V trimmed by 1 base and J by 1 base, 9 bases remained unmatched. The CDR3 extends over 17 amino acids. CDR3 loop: CASSLDQRTGPNTEAFF. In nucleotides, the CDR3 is TGTGCCAGCAGCTTAGACCAAAGGACAGGACCGAACACTGAAGCTTTCTTT. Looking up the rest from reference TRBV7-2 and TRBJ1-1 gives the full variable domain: GAGVSQSPSNKVTEKGKDVELRCDPISGHTALYWYRQSLGQGLEFLIYFQGNSAPDKSGLPSDRFSAERTGGSVSTLTIQRTQQEDSAVYLCASSLDQRTGPNTEAFFGQGTRLTVV.

DNA for the CDR3: TGCAGTGCTAGAGGGGGAGGTGAGCAGTTCTTC. Encoded protein: CSARGGGEQFF. The chain has TRBV20-1 and TRBJ2-1; maybe TRBD2 (6 bases). The CDR3 is 11 residues long. The germline V gene encodes CDR1 DFQATT and CDR2 SNEGSKA (reference sequence). Trimming left V 1 base short and J 9 bases short, with 7 bases between.

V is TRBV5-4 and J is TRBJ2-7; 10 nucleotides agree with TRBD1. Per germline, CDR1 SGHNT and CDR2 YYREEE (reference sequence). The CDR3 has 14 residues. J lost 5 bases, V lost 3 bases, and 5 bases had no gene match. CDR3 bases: TGTGCCAGCAGCTCGCGGGACAGGGGCCACGAGCAGTACTTC. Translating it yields CASSSRDRGHEQYF.